This TCR beta chain was identified during a study of cytomegalovirus exposure and HLA in healthy donors. Turning to this clone: Antigen: not known.

The PCR used 60 Vbeta and 13 Jbeta primers. Profiled with immunoSEQ multiplex PCR; TCRdb holds only in-frame clones, not every one. The repertoire holds about 200,000 clones, about 88% seen once, with less than 0.35% in the top ten. Notes on the study in general: Most TCR sequences were seen very rarely across donors, but some public TCRs occurred in many. TCR beta V- and J-gene trimming was later associated with a missense DCLRE1C variant.

This TCR derives from a woman aged 25-40 years in good health and CMV-seronegative. Sequencing was carried out using PBMCs.

CDR3 sequence reads: CASSLTPKMQYF. DNA of the CDR3: TGTGCCAGCAGCTTAACTCCCAAAATGCAGTATTTT. The chain links TRBV5-6 to TRBJ2-3; D gene ambiguous. V lost 2 bases and J 11 bases, leaving 12 bases between the germline ends. The germline V gene has CDR1 SGHDT and CDR2 YYEEEE. The CDR3 is made up of 12 amino acids.